This TCR beta chain emerged from a study of vaccination effects on CD4 cells after COVID-19. Study outcomes and limitations: Marked clonal contraction was seen in infection- and vaccine-induced clones late after vaccination.

The assay was immunoSEQ multiplex PCR, and TCRdb's table has in-frame clones only and misses some. The sample has tens of thousands of clones, 65% to 70% seen once; the top ten hold around 4.4%. This clone has only a few counts. Its specificity is unknown. CDR1 SGHDN and CDR2 FVKESK come from the germline V gene. This CDR3 is built from 13 residues. Trimming left V 0 bases short and J 2 bases short, with 4 bases between. The culture ran for 10 days, and then CD4+ T cells were isolated. Vaccine recipients had no previous SARS-CoV-2 infection; their nucleocapsid antibodies were negative. Days 3 and 7 saw half the medium replaced with IL-2 medium.

The source of this sequence is a human donor who received a COVID-19 vaccine. The V and J genes are TRBV14 and TRBJ1-2; D uncertain. The source material was CD4+ T cells from PBMCs cultured without peptide, sampled before COVID-19 vaccination. The CDR3, as DNA: TGTGCCAGCAGCCAAGACAGGAACTATGGCTACACCTTC. Translation gives CASSQDRNYGYTF.